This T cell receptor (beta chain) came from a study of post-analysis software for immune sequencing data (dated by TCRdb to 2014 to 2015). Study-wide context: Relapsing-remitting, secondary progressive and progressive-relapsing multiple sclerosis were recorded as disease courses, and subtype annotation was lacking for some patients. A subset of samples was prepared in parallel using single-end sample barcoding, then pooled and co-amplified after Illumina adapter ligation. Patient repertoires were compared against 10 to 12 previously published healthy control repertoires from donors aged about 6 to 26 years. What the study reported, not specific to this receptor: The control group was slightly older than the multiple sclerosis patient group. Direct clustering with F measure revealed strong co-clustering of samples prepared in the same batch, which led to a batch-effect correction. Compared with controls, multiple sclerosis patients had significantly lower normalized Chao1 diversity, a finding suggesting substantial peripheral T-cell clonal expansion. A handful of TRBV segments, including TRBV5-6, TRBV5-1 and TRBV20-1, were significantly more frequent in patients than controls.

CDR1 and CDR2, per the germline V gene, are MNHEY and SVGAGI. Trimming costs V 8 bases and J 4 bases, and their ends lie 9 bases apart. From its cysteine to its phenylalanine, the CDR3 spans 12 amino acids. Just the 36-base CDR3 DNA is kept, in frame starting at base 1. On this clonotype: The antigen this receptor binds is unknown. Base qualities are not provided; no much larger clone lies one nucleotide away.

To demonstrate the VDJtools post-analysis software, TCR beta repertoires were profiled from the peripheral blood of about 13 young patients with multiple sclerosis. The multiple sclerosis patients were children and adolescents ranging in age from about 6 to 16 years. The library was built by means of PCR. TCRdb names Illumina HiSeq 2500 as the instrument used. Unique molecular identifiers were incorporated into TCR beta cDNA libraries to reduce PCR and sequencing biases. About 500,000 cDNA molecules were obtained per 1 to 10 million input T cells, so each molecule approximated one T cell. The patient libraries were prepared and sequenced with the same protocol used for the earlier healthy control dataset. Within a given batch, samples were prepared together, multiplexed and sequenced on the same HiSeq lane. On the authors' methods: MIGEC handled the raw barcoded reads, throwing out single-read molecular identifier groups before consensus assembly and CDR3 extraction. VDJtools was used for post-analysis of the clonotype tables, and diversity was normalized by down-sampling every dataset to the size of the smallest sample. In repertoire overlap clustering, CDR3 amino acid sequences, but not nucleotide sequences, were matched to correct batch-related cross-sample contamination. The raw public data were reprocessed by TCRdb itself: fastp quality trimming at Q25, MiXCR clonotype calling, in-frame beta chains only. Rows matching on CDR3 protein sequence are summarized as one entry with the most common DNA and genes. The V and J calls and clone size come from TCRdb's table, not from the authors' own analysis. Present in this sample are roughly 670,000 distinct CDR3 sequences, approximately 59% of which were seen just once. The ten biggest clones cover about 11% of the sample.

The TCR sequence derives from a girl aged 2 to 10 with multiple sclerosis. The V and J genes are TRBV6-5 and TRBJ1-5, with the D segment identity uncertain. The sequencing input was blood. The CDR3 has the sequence CASGQLNQPQHF. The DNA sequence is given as TGTGCCAGCGGGCAGCTTAATCAGCCCCAGCATTTT.